The clone carrying this T cell receptor beta chain was observed a handful of times. TCRdb called the RACE reads again in MiXCR, with one record for every CDR3 protein. Of 75,000 to 100,000 distinct CDR3 sequences listed, 9.5% to 15% were seen once; the top ten hold over 2%. The data originate from a study of human T cells and chemical hapten exposure. Unmatched junction bases numbered 7, after V lost 3 bases and J lost 4 bases. The CDR3 sequence is 16 residues long. CDR1 and CDR2 (germline): MNHEY, SVGEGT. Time point: patch test 1, 2 weeks after DPC sensitization. Stated treatment: therapeutic diphenylcyclopropenone sensitization with weekly scalp DPC.

The sample was whole blood, taken in connection with sensitization to the hapten diphenylcyclopropenone (DPC). The clonotype comes from a woman aged 40 to 50 with alopecia areata. Some clones in this sample may be carry-over from other donors' samples. The chain joins TRBV6-2 or TRBV6-3 to TRBJ2-1; 9 nucleotides match TRBD2. The CDR3 spells CASSYSAGGIYNEQFF. The CDR3 DNA follows: TGTGCCAGCAGTTATAGTGCGGGAGGGATTTACAATGAGCAGTTCTTC.